This T cell receptor beta chain derives from a study of post-analysis software for immune sequencing data. cDNA libraries of TCR beta carried unique molecular identifiers. MiXCR, applied by TCRdb to the PCR reads, yields one record per CDR3 protein. The table shows about 200,000 distinct CDR3 sequences, with about 30% occurring only once. Germline CDR1 reads SGDLS; CDR2 reads YYNGEE. Deletions cut 2 bases from V and 6 bases from J, with 7 bases between. The CDR3 spans 12 residues. This clonotype was counted at least ten times. The antigen is undetermined. Regarding the study as a whole: Controls had lower frequencies than patients of 4 or 5 TRBV segments, which included TRBV5-6, TRBV5-1 and TRBV20-1.

The TCR comes from a girl between 2 and 17 years old with multiple sclerosis. Specimen: blood. This chain joins TRBV9 and TRBJ2-3; tentative D call: TRBD1 (5 bases). The CDR3 DNA reads as TGTGCCAGCAGCGTCAGGGTGGATACGCAGTATTTT. Its protein product is CASSVRVDTQYF.